Listed below are T cell receptor beta chains from one sample, sequenced in a study of control samples from healthy donors and cancer patients. Data came from immunoSEQ multiplex PCR; TCRdb stores just in-frame clones and leaves some out. The table includes about 120,000 clones, around nine tenths detected once. The sequenced sample consisted of blood. The receptors come from a man aged 25-40 years in good health. CDR3s include the opening cysteine and the closing phenylalanine or tryptophan. A D gene is named only where the DNA matches it firmly. Where a row states a size, it is once, few, many or the class of an expanded clone; other rows omit it.

v_gene	j_gene	abundance	d_gene	CDR3nt	CDR3aa
TRBV5-4	TRBJ1-1	.	.	TGTGCCAGCAGCTTGGGAGGGACGGGCACTGAAGCTTTCTTT	CASSLGGTGTEAFF
TRBV18	TRBJ1-6	.	TRBD1	TGTGCCAGCTCACTGGGGACAGGGGATAATTCACCCCTCCACTTT	CASSLGTGDNSPLHF
TRBV12-5	TRBJ1-3	.	.	TGTGCTAGTGGGGTATCCTCTGGAAACACCATATATTTT	CASGVSSGNTIYF
TRBV7-9	TRBJ1-2	.	TRBD1	TGTGCCAGCAGCTTAACAGGGGGAAGTGCTGGCTACACCTTC	CASSLTGGSAGYTF
TRBV30	TRBJ1-5	.	.	TGTGCCTGGAGTGTACTGGATGGCGGCAATCAGCCCCAGCATTTT	CAWSVLDGGNQPQHF
TRBV10-3	TRBJ1-6	.	.	TGTGCCATCAGTGATGCAGGGAGAAATTCACCCCTCCACTTT	CAISDAGRNSPLHF
TRBV9	TRBJ1-4	.	.	TGTGCCAGCAGCGTCGCCGGTGAAAAACTGTTTTTT	CASSVAGEKLFF
TRBV3-1/TRBV3-2	TRBJ1-1	.	.	TGTGCCAGCAGCCTAGGGACCCTTGAAGCTTTCTTT	CASSLGTLEAFF
TRBV30	TRBJ1-6	.	.	TGTGCCTGGAGTGAACCAGGGAGGTCACCCCTCCACTTT	CAWSEPGRSPLHF
TRBV2	TRBJ1-1	.	.	TGTGCCAGCAGCCGAAAACAGGGCGACCCCTTCACTGAAGCTTTCTTT	CASSRKQGDPFTEAFF
TRBV12-3/TRBV12-4	TRBJ2-7	.	TRBD1	TGTGCCAGCGGACAGGGGGCGAACGAGCAGTACTTC	CASGQGANEQYF
TRBV6-1	TRBJ1-6	.	TRBD1	TGTGCCAGCAGTGAAACCGGGACAGCAAATTCACCCCTCCACTTT	CASSETGTANSPLHF
TRBV14	TRBJ2-2	.	.	TGTGCCAGCAGCCAGGTCTTGAACACCGGGGAGCTGTTTTTT	CASSQVLNTGELFF
TRBV30	TRBJ1-2	.	.	TGTGCCTGGGGCAGGGGTGGTAGCTATGGCTACACCTTC	CAWGRGGSYGYTF
TRBV2	TRBJ2-1	.	.	TGTGCCAGCAGTGAATCAAGGGACAATGAGCAGTTCTTC	CASSESRDNEQFF
TRBV19	TRBJ1-2	.	.	TGTGCCAGTCGGCCGGGGCAGGATGGCTACACCTTC	CASRPGQDGYTF
TRBV19	TRBJ1-4	once	.	TGTGCCAGTAGTATAGACAAAGAAAAACTGTTTTTT	CASSIDKEKLFF
TRBV5-6	TRBJ1-1	.	.	TGTGCCAGCAGCTTGGGACAGTTCATGAACACTGAAGCTTTCTTT	CASSLGQFMNTEAFF
TRBV11-3	TRBJ2-3	.	.	TGTGCCAGCAGCTTAGATGGCGGGGATCGTACAGATACGCAGTATTTT	CASSLDGGDRTDTQYF
TRBV5-8	TRBJ1-4	.	.	TGTGCCAGCAACGGGATGAATAATGAAAAACTGTTTTTT	CASNGMNNEKLFF
TRBV12-5	TRBJ1-5	.	TRBD1	TGTGCTAGTGGTTTGGTTCACGGCCTGGGACAGGGGGTTATTGGCAATCAGCCCCAGCATTTT	CASGLVHGLGQGVIGNQPQHF
TRBV5-6	TRBJ2-7	few	TRBD1	TGTGCCAGCAGCCGACGGGACAGGGGGCCCCACGAGCAGTACTTC	CASSRRDRGPHEQYF